The sequence of this TCR beta chain was determined in a study of blood T cell repertoires in COVID-19. Looking at the study overall: Some COVID-19 samples were acute and others convalescent; all came from the United States, Italy and Spain. Sources were T cells, B-cell-depleted T cells, or PBMCs; the material itself was cDNA or gDNA.

Per the study methods: Nucleated cell counts were estimated from reference gene primer amplification. Some clones are missing from TCRdb's copy, which holds only in-frame ones; the method was immunoSEQ multiplex PCR. The V and J calls and clone size are taken from that table; D and trimming were inferred from the DNA. Of around 46,000 clones listed, roughly nine tenths are singletons. This clone was observed a handful of times. The CDR3 is 14 residues long. Germline assignment: CDR1 MNHEY and CDR2 SMNVEV (reference sequence). V gave up 0 bases and J gave up 6 bases, with 12 bases separating them. This clonotype originated in a man aged 60 to 69 with active or convalescent COVID-19. Sequencing was carried out using peripheral blood. The chain couples TRBV27 to TRBJ2-7; perhaps TRBD1 as D (6 bases). The CDR3 bases are TGTGCCAGCAGTTTATCCGGACAGTCGTCCGAGCAGTACTTC. The encoded protein is CASSLSGQSSEQYF.